This T cell receptor beta chain was found in a study of identical twins. This clonotype was recorded at least ten times. TCRdb redid the calling of the 5' RACE reads with MiXCR, one entry per CDR3 protein. The sample contains 600,000 to 850,000 distinct CDR3 sequences, roughly 18% of which appear only once. This same sample was also taken into another study, of T cells expressing NK-cell markers. This second report adds: Five or six donors carried dominant NKG2C+ clonotypes that made up roughly 1.0-8% of their CD8+ T cells.

Input material: PBMCs. This clonotype was obtained from a woman under 30 in good health.

The DNA for the CDR3 is TGTGCCAGCAGCGGGGGGTCCTCTCTGGGAGATACGCAGTATTTT. Translating it yields CASSGGSSLGDTQYF. This chain links TRBV5-6 with TRBJ2-3; D might be TRBD2 (6 bases). Germline V CDR1 and CDR2: SGHDT, YYEEEE. The CDR3 runs 15 residues. Deletions cut 4 bases from V and 5 bases from J, with 17 bases between.